Listed here is a single T cell receptor (beta chain). Profiling relied on immunoSEQ multiplex PCR, and the TCRdb table lists in-frame clones only, not all of them. The repertoire holds around 210,000 clones, with over 80% as singletons. The record originates from a study of blood T cell repertoires in COVID-19. The clonotype was recovered from a man between 60 and 75 years old with COVID-19, enrolled during active disease. The sequenced sample consisted of peripheral blood.

The CDR3 protein is CASSLRGPDRGKRDQPQHF. For the CDR3, the DNA is TGTGCCAGCAGTTTAAGGGGCCCGGACAGGGGGAAACGGGATCAGCCCCAGCATTTT. The genes are TRBV2 and TRBJ1-5; TRBD1 matches 10 bases. V lost 5 bases to trimming and J lost 5 bases; unmatched junction nucleotides: 18. Germline CDR1 reads SNHLY; CDR2 reads FYNNEI. CDR3 length: 19 amino acids.